The rows below give T cell receptor beta chains drawn from one sample of a study of shared clonotypes between healthy human individuals. Some clones are missing from TCRdb's copy, which holds only in-frame ones; the method was immunoSEQ multiplex PCR. The sample yields some 790,000 clones, roughly 72% seen once. The sample was memory CD4+ T cells sorted from blood. These receptors originate from a woman aged 30 to 39 in good health. The CDR3 runs from the conserved cysteine through the conserved F or W. Fields, in order: D gene, J gene, V gene, CDR3 length, clone size, CDR3 protein, CDR3 DNA. A D gene is named only where the DNA matches it firmly. Clone size is not always given. Where it is, it says once, few, many or a class for expanded clones.

NA	TRBJ1-1	TRBV15	13	NA	CATSTLLNTEAFF	TGTGCCACCAGCACGCTATTAAACACTGAAGCTTTCTTT
NA	TRBJ1-1	TRBV30	14	NA	CAWSVGGTNTEAFF	TGTGCCTGGAGCGTCGGGGGCACGAACACTGAAGCTTTCTTT
TRBD1	TRBJ1-5	TRBV10-2	15	few	CASSEGTGYNQPQHF	TGCGCCAGCAGTGAGGGGACAGGATACAATCAGCCCCAGCATTTT
NA	TRBJ1-1	TRBV5-5	19	NA	CASSLGSPGTSPMNTEAFF	TGTGCCAGCAGCTTGGGATCCCCCGGAACCAGCCCCATGAACACTGAAGCTTTCTTT
TRBD1	TRBJ1-3	TRBV5-1	15	NA	CASSMGQRSGNTIYF	TGCGCCAGCAGCATGGGACAGCGCTCTGGAAACACCATATATTTT
TRBD1	TRBJ2-7	TRBV19	15	NA	CASTRSVTGGYEQYF	TGTGCCAGTACTCGATCGGTGACAGGGGGCTACGAGCAGTACTTC
NA	TRBJ1-4	TRBV5-1	14	many	CASSLQGLREKLFF	TGCGCCAGCAGCTTGCAGGGTCTACGAGAAAAACTGTTTTTT
NA	TRBJ1-3	TRBV10-1	9	NA	CASSQPIYF	TGCGCCAGCAGTCAGCCCATATATTTT
TRBD2	TRBJ2-7	TRBV6-6	15	NA	CASSSSSGRANEQYF	TGTGCCAGCAGTTCCTCTAGCGGGAGAGCCAACGAGCAGTACTTC
NA	TRBJ1-2	TRBV6-4	15	NA	CASSDRTAGDYGYTF	TGTGCCAGCAGTGACCGTACAGCTGGAGACTATGGCTACACCTTC
TRBD1	TRBJ2-5	TRBV5-1	15	NA	CASRDNTGGVETQYF	TGCGCCAGCAGGGACAACACAGGGGGCGTAGAGACCCAGTACTTC
NA	TRBJ1-2	TRBV27	13	NA	CASSPRQRYGYTF	TGTGCCAGCAGTCCACGACAACGCTATGGCTACACCTTC
TRBD1	TRBJ2-2	TRBV5-1	16	NA	CASSSGDRANTGELFF	TGCGCCAGCAGCTCGGGGGACAGGGCGAACACCGGGGAGCTGTTTTTT
NA	TRBJ2-1	TRBV5-1	15	NA	CASSLGVSSYNEQFF	TGCGCCAGCAGCTTGGGGGTGAGCTCCTACAATGAGCAGTTCTTC
NA	TRBJ2-1	TRBV7-9	12	once	CASSLEGRQAVF	TGTGCCAGCAGCTTAGAAGGGAGGCAGGCGGTCTTC
TRBD1	TRBJ1-2	TRBV28	15	NA	CASRKDRAGNYGYTF	TGTGCCAGCAGAAAAGACAGGGCCGGTAACTATGGCTACACCTTC
TRBD2	TRBJ2-2	TRBV5-1	17	NA	CASSSVRGRVGTGELFF	TGCGCCAGCAGCTCGGTTCGCGGGAGGGTCGGCACCGGGGAGCTGTTTTTT
NA	TRBJ2-7	TRBV11-2	15	NA	CASSLYWGTKGEQYF	TGTGCCAGCAGCTTATACTGGGGTACTAAAGGGGAGCAGTACTTC
NA	TRBJ2-1	TRBV18	15	NA	CASSPLLQGPNEQFF	TGTGCCAGCTCACCACTCTTACAGGGCCCCAATGAGCAGTTCTTC
NA	TRBJ2-1	TRBV18	14	once	CASSPNTGNNEQFF	TGTGCCAGCTCACCTAACACAGGAAACAATGAGCAGTTCTTC
NA	TRBJ2-3	TRBV4-1	15	NA	CASSRSSTLSDTQYF	TGCGCCAGCAGCCGCAGCTCCACGTTGTCAGATACGCAGTATTTT
NA	TRBJ2-1	TRBV4-1	15	NA	CASSQDRTAYNEQFF	TGCGCCAGCAGCCAAGATCGGACCGCCTACAATGAGCAGTTCTTC
NA	TRBJ2-7	TRBV21-1	12	NA	CASSKPPYEQYF	TGTGCCAGCAGCAAACCCCCCTACGAGCAGTACTTC
NA	TRBJ2-4	TRBV9	15	few	CASSPTGRGTNIQYF	TGTGCCAGCAGCCCGACAGGGCGCGGGACAAACATTCAGTACTTC
TRBD2	TRBJ2-1	TRBV28	17	NA	CASSPPVAGTSYNEQFF	TGTGCCAGCAGTCCTCCAGTAGCGGGAACCTCCTACAATGAGCAGTTCTTC
TRBD1	TRBJ2-3	TRBV27	14	NA	CASNIGQVTDTQYF	TGTGCCAGCAATATCGGACAGGTGACAGATACGCAGTATTTT
NA	TRBJ2-7	TRBV27	16	NA	CASSLLLGGGLYEQYF	TGTGCCAGCAGTTTACTCCTAGGGGGAGGGCTCTACGAGCAGTACTTC
NA	TRBJ2-1	TRBV29-1	10	once	CSSLYNEQFF	TGCAGCTCCCTCTACAATGAGCAGTTCTTC
NA	TRBJ2-7	TRBV5-1	16	NA	CASSPAEGWLTSEQYF	TGCGCCAGCAGCCCGGCGGAGGGCTGGTTGACTTCCGAGCAGTACTTC
NA	TRBJ2-3	TRBV6-4	15	NA	CASSDSVRGADTQYF	TGTGCCAGCAGTGACTCGGTCAGGGGGGCAGATACGCAGTATTTT
NA	TRBJ1-5	TRBV7-2	18	NA	CASSPASELDYSNQPQHF	TGTGCCAGCAGCCCAGCCTCGGAGTTGGATTATAGCAATCAGCCCCAGCATTTT
NA	TRBJ1-3	TRBV7-6	15	NA	CASSLDWNSGNTIYF	TGTGCCAGCAGCTTAGACTGGAACTCTGGAAACACCATATATTTT
TRBD2	TRBJ2-7	TRBV7-8	17	NA	CASSSRVRAGGGYEQYF	TGTGCCAGCAGCTCTAGGGTTAGGGCGGGAGGTGGTTATGAGCAGTACTTC
NA	TRBJ1-2	TRBV9	15	NA	CASSVFEHRAGGYTF	TGTGCCAGCAGCGTATTTGAACATCGGGCGGGTGGCTACACCTTC
NA	TRBJ1-1	TRBV10-1	14	NA	CASSVDSTNTEAFF	TGCGCCAGCAGTGTAGACAGCACTAACACTGAAGCTTTCTTT
TRBD2	TRBJ2-5	TRBV5-4	16	NA	CASSLGASGAQETQYF	TGTGCCAGCAGCTTGGGGGCTAGCGGGGCCCAAGAGACCCAGTACTTC
NA	TRBJ2-2	TRBV7-3	14	NA	CASSLIVDTGELFF	TGTGCCAGCAGCTTAATCGTCGACACCGGGGAGCTGTTTTTT
TRBD1	TRBJ2-7	TRBV25-1	16	NA	CASSDLGQENSYEQYF	TGTGCCAGCAGTGATTTAGGACAGGAAAACTCCTACGAGCAGTACTTC
TRBD2	TRBJ2-7	TRBV5-1	14	NA	CASSLLAGAYEQYF	TGCGCCAGCAGCTTGCTAGCGGGAGCCTACGAGCAGTACTTC
TRBD2	TRBJ2-7	TRBV10-3	19	NA	CAISESYIAGGRNSYEQYF	TGTGCCATCAGTGAATCTTATATAGCGGGAGGGCGCAATTCCTACGAGCAGTACTTC
TRBD1	TRBJ2-5	TRBV7-8	15	NA	CASSPSPGQGETQYF	TGTGCCAGCAGCCCCAGTCCCGGACAGGGAGAGACCCAGTACTTC
TRBD1	TRBJ1-1	TRBV6-1	14	NA	CASSVGQANTEAFF	TGTGCCAGCAGTGTTGGACAGGCGAACACTGAAGCTTTCTTT
NA	TRBJ2-7	TRBV28	16	NA	CASSEVLAKLSYEQYF	TGTGCCAGCAGTGAAGTCCTAGCTAAACTCTCCTACGAGCAGTACTTC
NA	TRBJ2-4	TRBV5-1	14	NA	CASSSGLDPDIQYF	TGCGCCAGCAGCTCCGGACTGGATCCAGACATTCAGTACTTC
NA	TRBJ2-7	TRBV7-2	15	NA	CASSLRPGRTYEQYF	TGTGCCAGCAGCTTAAGGCCAGGTCGGACCTACGAGCAGTACTTC
NA	TRBJ2-1	TRBV28	17	NA	CASSLLRGTFGYNEQFF	TGTGCCAGCAGTCTGCTTCGTGGGACTTTCGGCTACAATGAGCAGTTCTTC
NA	TRBJ1-2	TRBV6-1	14	once	CASSDRSGVGGYTF	TGTGCCAGCAGTGACCGATCAGGGGTAGGGGGCTACACCTTC
TRBD1	TRBJ1-1	TRBV6-5	13	NA	CASIDRGNTEAFF	TGTGCCAGCATCGACAGGGGGAACACTGAAGCTTTCTTT